These 24 T cell receptor beta chains share one sample of origin, sequenced in a study of neurological immune-mediated disorders. In TCRdb, the 5' RACE reads were re-called with MiXCR into one record per CDR3 protein. Of under 70,000 distinct CDR3 sequences in the sample, less than 5.5% are singletons; the top ten hold around 2.8%. Sample: PBMCs. The receptors come from a woman aged 25 to 39 with multiple sclerosis.

This clonotype was recorded many times. The CDR3 sequence: CSAPGPTPSEAFF. The CDR3 bases are TGCAGCGCCCCCGGACCGACCCCGTCTGAAGCTTTCTTT. J is TRBJ1-1 and V is TRBV29-1; the D is unclear. Trimming took off 7 bases at V and 6 bases at J, with 18 bases between the two ends. CDR1 and CDR2 (germline): SQVTM, ANQGSEA. The CDR3 is made up of 13 amino acids.

The genes are TRBV14 and TRBJ2-7; D remains ambiguous. V dropped 1 base and J dropped 1 base, with 14 bases sitting between them. Germline values: CDR1 SGHDN, CDR2 FVKESK. The CDR3 sequence is 16 residues long. The CDR3 region is CASSQVSQTNSYEQYF. The CDR3 bases are TGTGCCAGCAGCCAAGTCTCCCAAACAAATTCCTACGAGCAGTACTTC.

This clonotype appeared many times. V and J are TRBV5-1 and TRBJ2-7; D is ambiguous. The V gene's germline CDR1 is SGHRS and CDR2 YFSETQ. This CDR3 has 14 amino acids. Trimming cost V 4 bases and J 3 bases, with 14 bases left between them. The CDR3 coding sequence is TGCGCCAGCAGCGTGGAAAGAGAAGACTACGAGCAGTACTTC. This translates into CASSVEREDYEQYF.

The sample holds a few counts of this clonotype. One base away lies a much larger clone, so this may be a sequencing read error. The rearrangement joins TRBV6-1 to TRBJ2-6, with a weak D call TRBD1 (5 bases). The CDR3 runs 14 residues. CDR1 is MNHNS and CDR2 is SASEGT in the germline V gene. The CDR3 sequence: CASSDNSGAKVLTF. In DNA, the CDR3 is TGTGCCAGCAGTGACAACTCTGGGGCCAAAGTCCTGACTTTC.

This clonotype appeared a few times. The chain couples TRBV6-2 or TRBV6-3 to TRBJ2-3, with D hard to call. This CDR3 contains 11 residues. The V and J ends lost 7 bases and 5 bases respectively, with 7 bases between them. The germline V gene encodes CDR1 MNHEY and CDR2 SVGEGT. CDR3 DNA sequence: TGTGCCAGCACATGGAGAGATACGCAGTATTTT. This translates into CASTWRDTQYF.

This clonotype came up a few times. The junction departs from the called germline gene at one end, perhaps through a read error. V and J are TRBV3-1 and TRBJ1-5, with 10 bases lining up with TRBD1. Looked up from germline, CDR1 is LGHDT and CDR2 is YNNKEL (reference sequence). The CDR3 contains 13 residues. This chain's CDR3 is CASGGTGDQPQNF. The CDR3 DNA follows: TGTGCCAGCGGCGGGACAGGGGATCAGCCCCAGAATTTT.

This clonotype came up many times. The chain uses TRBV5-1 and TRBJ2-7; 7 bases agree with TRBD1. V gave up 4 bases and J gave up 1 base; unmatched junction bases: 8. Germline loops: CDR1 SGHRS, CDR2 YFSETQ. CDR3 length equals 15 residues. In DNA form, the CDR3 reads TGCGCCAGCAGCCCCGCGGCAGGGGGTTCCTACGAGCAGTACTTC. This codes for CASSPAAGGSYEQYF. The full variable domain, completed using reference TRBV5-1 and TRBJ2-7, is KAGVTQTPRYLIKTRGQQVTLSCSPISGHRSVSWYQQTPGQGLQFLFEYFSETQRNKGNFPGRFSGRQFSNSRSEMNVSTLELGDSALYLCASSPAAGGSYEQYFGPGTRLTVT.

This clonotype has at least ten counts. This chain uses TRBV5-1 with TRBJ2-3, with D perhaps matching TRBD2 (6 bases). The CDR3 sequence is 15 residues long. Germline V gives CDR1 SGHRS, CDR2 YFSETQ. The V and J ends lost 2 bases and 5 bases respectively, with 15 bases between them. The CDR3 DNA reads TGCGCCAGCAGCTTTTCCGGCGGAGGGAGAGATACGCAGTATTTT. Translated: CASSFSGGGRDTQYF. Full variable domain (outside the CDR3, taken from reference TRBV5-1 and TRBJ2-3): KAGVTQTPRYLIKTRGQQVTLSCSPISGHRSVSWYQQTPGQGLQFLFEYFSETQRNKGNFPGRFSGRQFSNSRSEMNVSTLELGDSALYLCASSFSGGGRDTQYFGPGTRLTVL.

This clonotype occurred many times. This chain joins TRBV28 and TRBJ2-7; 12 nucleotides line up with TRBD1. There are 15 residues in the CDR3. Germline trimming cut 6 bases from V and 3 bases from J; bases unmatched to any gene: 6. From germline, CDR1 is MDHEN and CDR2 SYDVKM. The DNA of the CDR3 is TGTGCCAGCAGACCCGGGACAGGGGGCATCTACGAGCAGTACTTC. Translation gives CASRPGTGGIYEQYF.

In this sample, this clonotype turned up many times. The chain joins TRBV4-2 to TRBJ1-2; no clear D. The CDR3 has 15 amino acids. The ends were cut back, 3 bases at V and 4 bases at J, with 15 bases in the middle. Germline V gene sequence: CDR1 LGHNA, CDR2 YNFKEQ. CDR3: CASSQVSTSPYGYTF. CDR3 DNA sequence: TGTGCCAGCAGCCAGGTTTCGACAAGCCCCTATGGCTACACCTTC.

In this sample, this clonotype turned up many times. The chain links TRBV10-3 to TRBJ2-1, with 12 bases aligning to TRBD2. CDR3 size: 16 residues. Germline V lookup: CDR1 ENHRY, CDR2 SYGVKD. The trim removed 0 bases at V and 5 bases at J, leaving 2 bases unmatched. The CDR3 sequence: CAISESTSGGHNEQFF. Written as DNA, the CDR3 is TGTGCCATCAGTGAGTCCACTAGCGGGGGGCACAATGAGCAGTTCTTC.

The sample holds many counts of this clonotype. The chain uses TRBV5-5 and TRBJ1-1, with unresolved D. Trimming cost V 2 bases and J 4 bases, with 6 bases left between them. The CDR3 sequence is 12 residues long. Germline CDR1 is SGHKS and CDR2 is YYEKEE (reference sequence). The CDR3, as DNA: TGTGCCAGCAGCTTAAGGGCCACTGAAGCTTTCTTT. Encoded protein: CASSLRATEAFF.

This clonotype was seen repeatedly, ten times or more. The chain carries TRBV5-1 and TRBJ2-1; no clear D. There are 15 residues in the CDR3. Germline V gives CDR1 SGHRS, CDR2 YFSETQ. V was clipped by 3 bases and J by 1 base, with 11 bases between them. The CDR3 spells CASSSGVGSYNEQFF. In nucleotides, the CDR3 is TGCGCCAGCAGCTCAGGAGTAGGGTCCTACAATGAGCAGTTCTTC.

This clonotype showed up many times. The V call is TRBV3-1, the J call TRBJ2-7; D remains ambiguous. The CDR3 totals 15 residues. Germline CDR1 LGHDT, CDR2 YNNKEL (reference sequence). V lost 2 bases and J lost 0, with 11 bases in between. CDR3 nucleotides: TGTGCCAGCAGCCAATCCTTCCGGAGCTCCTACGAGCAGTACTTC. Its translation: CASSQSFRSSYEQYF.

This clonotype was counted ten times or more. This CDR3 is CSAILPGRDTKTQYF. Here the CDR3 DNA reads TGCAGTGCTATTCTGCCCGGGAGGGACACCAAGACCCAGTACTTC. The chain links TRBV20-1 to TRBJ2-5, with 8 nucleotides matching TRBD2. V was clipped by 4 bases and J by 6 bases; unmatched bases: 13. The CDR3 has 15 residues. CDR1 is DFQATT and CDR2 is SNEGSKA in the germline V gene (reference sequence).

This clonotype has a count of ten or more. This chain links TRBV5-1 with TRBJ1-1; D unresolved. V shed 4 bases and J shed 2 bases, with 9 bases lying between them. The CDR3 is made up of 13 amino acids. CDR1 is SGHRS and CDR2 is YFSETQ in the germline V gene. CDR3 DNA sequence: TGCGCCAGCAGCGCCGCGCGTAACACTGAAGCTTTCTTT. Protein product: CASSAARNTEAFF.

This clonotype occurred many times. The J gene is TRBJ2-7, the V gene TRBV6-5; 8 nucleotides line up with TRBD2. The V gene's germline CDR1 is MNHEY and CDR2 SVGAGI. V dropped 6 bases and J dropped 0; count of bases not matched to a gene: 7. CDR3 length: 15 amino acids. DNA for the CDR3: TGTGCCAGCAGCGGGACTAGGGTTGGCTCCTACGAGCAGTACTTC. Its translation: CASSGTRVGSYEQYF.

This clonotype showed up many times. The genes are TRBV5-8 and TRBJ2-7, with TRBD2 matching 7 bases. CDR3 length: 16 residues. Per germline, CDR1 SGHTS and CDR2 YDEGEE. J gave up 5 bases and V 3 bases, and 14 bases lay outside the gene matches. Here the CDR3 reads CASSWHRQRGDHEQYF. In nucleotides, the CDR3 is TGTGCCAGCAGCTGGCATAGGCAGCGGGGAGACCACGAGCAGTACTTC.

This clonotype was found many times. The genes are TRBV7-9 and TRBJ2-3; D gene uncertain. The length of the CDR3 is 14 residues. Trimming left V 1 base short and J 8 bases short, with 13 bases between. Germline values: CDR1 SEHNR, CDR2 FQNEAQ (reference sequence). CDR3 amino acids: CASSLGQSLGTQYF. CDR3 nucleotide sequence: TGTGCCAGCAGCTTAGGGCAGTCACTCGGTACGCAGTATTTT.

At least ten counts were recorded for this clonotype. The chain combines TRBV5-1 with TRBJ2-7, with 11 bases aligning to TRBD1. The CDR3 covers 15 residues. Germline CDR1 and CDR2: SGHRS and YFSETQ. V was clipped by 4 bases and J by 6 bases; unmatched bases: 9. The chain's CDR3 is CASSKQGTGGIEQYF. CDR3 bases: TGCGCCAGCAGCAAGCAAGGGACAGGGGGAATCGAGCAGTACTTC.

This clonotype was picked up many times. The chain employs TRBV29-1 and TRBJ2-1; 8 positions match TRBD2. V shed 6 bases, J shed 4 bases, and the junction held 8 bases outside the gene matches. CDR3 length: 14 residues. Germline V lookup: CDR1 SQVTM, CDR2 ANQGSEA. This CDR3 is CSVASGGQYNEQFF. The CDR3 DNA is TGCAGCGTGGCCAGCGGGGGCCAATACAATGAGCAGTTCTTC.

This clonotype was recorded a few times. This clone may be a read error of a much larger clone one base away. The J gene is TRBJ2-1, the V gene TRBV10-3; 7 positions agree with TRBD2. CDR3 length equals 13 residues. Germline V gene sequence: CDR1 ENHRY, CDR2 SYGVKD. V lost 11 bases, J lost 10 bases, and 14 bases stayed unmatched. CDR3 bases: TGTGCCGCCCGGGGAAAGGGAGCGGGGGAGCAGTTCTTC. Translation gives CAARGKGAGEQFF.

This rearrangement joins TRBV20-1 to TRBJ2-1, with TRBD2 identical over 13 bases. V dropped 6 bases and J dropped 7; count of bases not matched to a gene: 15. Germline lookup yields CDR1 DFQATT and CDR2 SNEGSKA (reference sequence). The CDR3 length is 17 residues. CDR3: CSAISPLLAGGLNEQFF. The CDR3 DNA sequence: TGCAGTGCAATATCCCCTTTACTAGCGGGGGGGCTTAATGAGCAGTTCTTC.

This clonotype was detected ten times or more. This chain joins TRBV27 and TRBJ1-6; TRBD1 matches 7 bases. This CDR3 is built from 14 residues. The germline gives CDR1 MNHEY, CDR2 SMNVEV (reference sequence). Trimming took 3 bases from V and 7 from J; bases not matched to a gene: 3. Here the CDR3 reads CASSFTGANSPLHF. The CDR3 bases are TGTGCCAGCAGTTTCACAGGGGCCAATTCACCCCTCCACTTT.